These T cell receptor beta chains were read from a single sample in a study of shared clonotypes between healthy human individuals. Sequenced by immunoSEQ multiplex PCR; TCRdb stores in-frame clones only, minus some. Counted here are about 2.1 million clones, about 93% occurring once; the ten biggest clones make up around 1.8%. The specimen was naive CD8+ T cells from PBMCs. These receptors were obtained from a man aged 18 to 29 in good health. Some clones in this sample may be carry-over from other donors' samples. CDR3s include the opening cysteine and the closing phenylalanine or tryptophan. A D gene is named only where the DNA matches it firmly. Part of the rows lack a size; the others show once, few, many or a class for expanded clones.

d_call	v_call	j_call	clone_size	cdr3_nt	cdr3_aa
NA	TRBV5-1	TRBJ2-7	NA	TGCGCCAGCAGATTTGAGAATCTCTACGAGCAGTACTTC	CASRFENLYEQYF
NA	TRBV7-9	TRBJ1-5	NA	TGTGCCAGCAGCTTAGGAGGACCACATCAGCCCCAGCATTTT	CASSLGGPHQPQHF
NA	TRBV9	TRBJ2-7	NA	TGTGCCAGCAGCGTAGCCCCAGGGCGGTACGAGCAGTACTTC	CASSVAPGRYEQYF
TRBD2	TRBV27	TRBJ2-5	NA	TGTGCCAGCAGTTTAGGTAGCGGGGGCCAAGAGACCCAGTACTTC	CASSLGSGGQETQYF
NA	TRBV19	TRBJ2-7	NA	TGTGCCAGTAGTGACCGCTCCGTGGGTTTCCACGAGCAGTACTTC	CASSDRSVGFHEQYF
NA	TRBV7-9	TRBJ2-7	NA	TGTGCCAGCAGCCCTGATAACCTCGGGGCCTACGAGCAGTACTTC	CASSPDNLGAYEQYF
TRBD1	TRBV7-9	TRBJ2-6	NA	TGTGCCAGCAGCGCCGGGACAGTCCCTTTGGGGGCCAACGTCCTGACTTTC	CASSAGTVPLGANVLTF
TRBD1	TRBV6-5	TRBJ1-3	NA	TGTGCCAGCAGACGACAGGGTTCTTCTGGAAACACCATATATTTT	CASRRQGSSGNTIYF
NA	TRBV6-1	TRBJ2-7	once	TGTGCCAGCAGTGAAGCGGGGACCCCGGGGGAGCAGTACTTC	CASSEAGTPGEQYF
TRBD2	TRBV5-1	TRBJ2-7	NA	TGCGCCAGCGGCCCCTCCTCGGGACTAGCGGGATTCGAGCAGTACTTC	CASGPSSGLAGFEQYF
NA	TRBV5-1	TRBJ2-3	NA	TGCGCCAGCTTTGGGAAAGAGTCAGATACGCAGTATTTT	CASFGKESDTQYF
NA	TRBV28	TRBJ2-7	NA	TGTGCCAGCGGAACCGCCGCCCCTGAGCAGTACTTC	CASGTAAPEQYF
TRBD2	TRBV2	TRBJ2-5	NA	TGTGCCAGCAGTCCGTGGCTAGCGGAAGAGACCCAGTACTTC	CASSPWLAEETQYF
NA	TRBV19	TRBJ2-2	NA	TGTGCCAGTAGTGCCGCTTTCGCCGGGGTGGGGAACACCGGGGAGCTGTTTTTT	CASSAAFAGVGNTGELFF
NA	TRBV23-1	TRBJ2-6	NA	TGCGCCAGCAGCCCCAGGGGTTGTGGGGCCAACGTCCTGACTTTC	CASSPRGCGANVLTF
NA	TRBV5-4	TRBJ2-7	once	TGTGCCAGCAGCTTCGATCCCTACGAGCAGTACTTC	CASSFDPYEQYF
NA	TRBV27	TRBJ2-1	NA	TGTGCCAGCAGTTGGCAGATTAGTGAAAGAGGACATGAGCAGTTCTTC	CASSWQISERGHEQFF
NA	TRBV7-2	TRBJ2-7	once	TGTGCCAGCAGCTCCCGCCCCTGGGGTTCGGGCGAGCAGTACTTC	CASSSRPWGSGEQYF
TRBD2	TRBV18	TRBJ2-3	NA	TGTGCCAGCTCACCAATCCTAGCGGGAGACACAGATACGCAGTATTTT	CASSPILAGDTDTQYF
NA	TRBV5-8	TRBJ2-4	once	TGTGCCAGCAGCTTGGATCCGGTCAGGGGGGGTGACTTC	CASSLDPVRGGDF
NA	TRBV28	TRBJ2-7	NA	TGTGCCAGCAGTCCGACAGGCGAGTCCTACGAGCAGTACTTC	CASSPTGESYEQYF
NA	TRBV5-6	TRBJ1-2	few	TGTGCCAGCAGCTGGGGGGACCAAGCCTATGGCTACACCTTC	CASSWGDQAYGYTF
TRBD2	TRBV7-8	TRBJ2-7	once	TGTGCCAGCAGCTTACTTAGCGGGACCGTCTACGAGCAGTACTTC	CASSLLSGTVYEQYF
TRBD1	TRBV4-3	TRBJ2-3	NA	TGCGCCAGCAGTCTGAGACAGGGCGGACGCACAGATACGCAGTATTTT	CASSLRQGGRTDTQYF
TRBD2	TRBV4-3	TRBJ2-1	NA	TGCGCCAGCAGCCAACCTGCGACAAGTCCGATCTCAGCGGGAGCCTCCTACAATGAGCAGTTCTTC	CASSQPATSPISAGASYNEQFF
TRBD1	TRBV19	TRBJ1-1	NA	TGTGCCAGTAGTCCAGACAGGGGGCTATACACTGAAGCTTTCTTT	CASSPDRGLYTEAFF
NA	TRBV27	TRBJ2-7	NA	TGTGCCAGCAGTCCCACAAACAGGGCCTACGAGCAGTACTTC	CASSPTNRAYEQYF
NA	TRBV7-9	TRBJ2-1	NA	TGTGCCAGCAGCTTAGGTACTAGGTTGTACAATGAGCAGTTCTTC	CASSLGTRLYNEQFF
TRBD2	TRBV7-6	TRBJ2-2	NA	TGTGCCAGCGGAAGAGAACCGCCGGGACTAGCGGACGGGGAGCTGTTTTTT	CASGREPPGLADGELFF
TRBD1	TRBV5-1	TRBJ1-1	NA	TGCGCCAGCAGCTTGGAGGGGACAGGGGGGTTCACTGAAGCTTTCTTT	CASSLEGTGGFTEAFF
TRBD1	TRBV7-8	TRBJ1-1	once	TGTGCCAGCAAGTTGGACAGGGGCTACGGAAGTACTGAAGCTTTCTTT	CASKLDRGYGSTEAFF
NA	TRBV11-2	TRBJ2-7	NA	TGTGCCAGCAGCTTATACCCCCAGGGGCGAATGGACGAGCAGTACTTC	CASSLYPQGRMDEQYF
NA	TRBV6-1	TRBJ2-7	NA	TGTGCCATGGTGGGAGCCCTAAAGGAGCAGTACTTC	CAMVGALKEQYF
TRBD1	TRBV5-1	TRBJ2-7	NA	TGCGCCAGCAGACCCTACGGGACAGGGTCCTACGAGCAGTACTTC	CASRPYGTGSYEQYF
NA	TRBV29-1	TRBJ1-2	NA	TGCAGCGTTGAGGAACAGACCATGGGGGGCTACACCTTC	CSVEEQTMGGYTF
NA	TRBV29-1	TRBJ1-4	NA	TGCAGCGGCTGGTGGTCGGGGGAAAAACTGTTTTTT	CSGWWSGEKLFF
TRBD2	TRBV18	TRBJ2-7	NA	TGTGCCAGCTCACCACCCCGGGGGGCCTACGAGCAGTACTTC	CASSPPRGAYEQYF
TRBD1	TRBV18	TRBJ1-5	NA	TGTGCCAGCTCACTGGGACAGCTCCATCCGTCCAATGTCGATCAGCCCCAGCATTTT	CASSLGQLHPSNVDQPQHF
NA	TRBV5-1	TRBJ1-1	NA	TGCGCCAGCAGCTCCCTCGACAGGATGGGTTTCACTGAAGCTTTCTTT	CASSSLDRMGFTEAFF
NA	TRBV9	TRBJ2-7	NA	TGTGCCAGCAGCGTAACTCCTGATTACGAGCAGTACTTC	CASSVTPDYEQYF
TRBD1	TRBV7-6	TRBJ1-2	few	TGTGCCAGCAGCGAGGGACAGTATGGCTACACCTTC	CASSEGQYGYTF
TRBD2	TRBV5-6	TRBJ2-3	NA	TGTGCCAGCAGCGAGGGAGGGACGAGCCTTCGCAATACGCAGTATTTT	CASSEGGTSLRNTQYF
NA	TRBV4-3	TRBJ2-7	NA	TGCGCCAGCAGCCTTTTGCGGGAAGGTTTTTACGAGCAGTACTTC	CASSLLREGFYEQYF
NA	TRBV11-2	TRBJ2-7	NA	TGTGCCAGCAGCAGCTGGGACACCTACTACGAGCAGTACTTC	CASSSWDTYYEQYF
NA	TRBV7-9	TRBJ1-2	NA	TGTGCCAGCAGCTTAGCGCGGGGGGCAGGCTATGGCTACACCTTC	CASSLARGAGYGYTF